This T cell receptor (beta chain) was profiled in a study of CXCR3-negative and CXCR3-positive naive CD8 T cells. Using triplicate sorts, 300,000 or so cells were collected each time from every CD8+ T cell subset. Notes on the study in general: Memory cells differed in TRBV-TRBJ usage, but naive CXCR3-negative and CXCR3-positive cells had similar usage. With surface CD5 comparable between naive subsets, TCR strength was estimated using properties derived from the TRB CDR3.

About this clonotype itself: Its antigen remains unknown.

The study made its TRB cDNA libraries by 5' RACE, adding UMI labels. TCRdb re-analyzed the 5' RACE reads; it lists each CDR3 protein once, without DNA. Its table lists over 55,000 distinct CDR3 sequences. This CDR3 contains 14 residues. Germline CDR1 reads LGHNA; CDR2 reads YSLEER. This chain connects TRBV4-3 to TRBJ1-1. The sample was memory CD8+ T cells from blood. The sequence was obtained from a human donor in good health. Some clones in this sample may be carry-over from other donors' samples. This CDR3 is CASSQDRRYTEAFF.